One and the same sample provided the 28 T cell receptor beta chains below, sequenced in a study of OX40 agonist ivuxolimab in advanced cancers. TCRdb's table, derived via immunoSEQ multiplex PCR, lists solely in-frame clones and lacks some. The data contain tens of thousands of clones, about nine tenths of them singletons. Sequencing was performed on CD4+ or CD8+ T cells sorted from blood, taken in a trial of the OX40 agonist ivuxolimab. The receptors come from an adult with an advanced solid tumor such as melanoma, head and neck, liver or kidney cancer.

The chain employs TRBV5-1 and TRBJ2-1; 10 bases map to TRBD2. The CDR3 loop spans 14 amino acids. In germline, CDR1 is SGHRS, CDR2 YFSETQ. J was trimmed by 7 bases and V by 0 bases; bases with no gene match: 1. DNA for the CDR3: TGCGCCAGCAGCTTGGCACTAGCGGGGAATGAGCAGTTCTTC. It specifies CASSLALAGNEQFF.

This chain links TRBV28 with TRBJ1-5; 12 bases align to TRBD1. The germline gives CDR1 MDHEN, CDR2 SYDVKM. There are 17 residues in the CDR3. The junction had 12 bases not matched to a gene; V was cut back by 6 bases and J by 6 bases. CDR3 sequence (DNA): TGTGCCAGCAGGACCCCCGGGACAGGGGGCTGGGGTCAGCCCCAGCATTTT. This codes for CASRTPGTGGWGQPQHF.

The chain employs TRBV5-4 and TRBJ2-3; 8 positions match TRBD1. Germline CDR1 is SGHNT and CDR2 is YYREEE (reference sequence). V trimming: 4 bases; J trimming: 3 bases; junction bases outside the gene matches: 7. The CDR3 is 15 residues long. CDR3: CASSQTGDLTDTQYF. The CDR3 DNA sequence: TGTGCCAGCAGCCAGACAGGGGATTTAACAGATACGCAGTATTTT.

The chain recombines TRBV7-9 with TRBJ1-4; perhaps TRBD1 as D (5 bases). The germline gives CDR1 SEHNR, CDR2 FQNEAQ (reference sequence). Between the trimmed V and J ends, which lost 1 base and 6 bases, there was a span of 6 bases. The CDR3 totals 13 residues. CDR3 DNA sequence: TGTGCCAGCAGCTTAGGGGGGTATGAAAAACTGTTTTTT. Translated, it gives CASSLGGYEKLFF.

The chain couples TRBV27 to TRBJ2-3, with 7 bases fitting TRBD2. CDR3 length equals 19 residues. Germline V CDR1 and CDR2: MNHEY, SMNVEV (reference sequence). The V segment lost 3 bases and the J segment 3 bases; nucleotides outside the gene matches: 18. The CDR3 bases are TGTGCCAGCAGTTTCCCGAGCGGGGAAGGCACTAGTCGGACAGATACGCAGTATTTT. This codes for CASSFPSGEGTSRTDTQYF.

V usage is TRBV9 and J usage is TRBJ2-5; weak D call: TRBD1 (6 bases). Trimming took off 0 bases at V and 4 bases at J, with 13 bases between the two ends. CDR3 length equals 15 residues. From germline, CDR1 is SGDLS and CDR2 YYNGEE. CDR3 residues: CASSVVGAPLETQYF. The CDR3 nucleotides read TGTGCCAGCAGCGTAGTGGGGGCGCCCCTAGAGACCCAGTACTTC.

The V and J genes are TRBV28 and TRBJ2-1; 8 bases agree with TRBD2. V lost 2 bases and J lost 6; bases outside the gene matches: 12. CDR3 length equals 17 residues. Germline V CDR1 and CDR2: MDHEN, SYDVKM. CDR3 coding DNA: TGTGCCAGCAGTTTACCCTCTCTGGCGGGGGGTCCCAATGAGCAGTTCTTC. This translates into CASSLPSLAGGPNEQFF.

This rearrangement joins TRBV2 to TRBJ1-4, with 11 positions matching TRBD1. This CDR3 comprises 17 residues. Germline V gene lookup returns CDR1 SNHLY and CDR2 FYNNEI. V lost 7 bases and J lost 8; bases outside the gene matches: 15. CDR3 loop: CASMTGTGGSWDEKLFF. CDR3 nucleotides: TGTGCCAGCATGACCGGGACAGGGGGTAGCTGGGACGAAAAACTGTTTTTT.

The chain carries TRBV19 and TRBJ2-5; D is uncertain. V was clipped by 6 bases and J by 0 bases, with 11 bases between them. CDR1 and CDR2 from the germline V gene are LNHDA and SQIVND (reference sequence). The CDR3 totals 14 residues. DNA for the CDR3: TGTGCCAGTAGCAGATACTGGGACCAAGAGACCCAGTACTTC. Encoded protein: CASSRYWDQETQYF. The full variable domain, in which reference TRBV19 and TRBJ2-5 provide the parts outside the CDR3, is DGGITQSPKYLFRKEGQNVTLSCEQNLNHDAMYWYRQDPGQGLRLIYYSQIVNDFQKGDIAEGYSVSREKKESFPLTVTSAQKNPTAFYLCASSRYWDQETQYFGPGTRLLVL.

The gene calls are TRBV7-2 and TRBJ1-1; D is undetermined. The CDR3 covers 15 residues. Germline V gene data show CDR1 as SGHTA and CDR2 as FQGNSA. Trimming pared 4 bases from V and 4 bases from J, leaving 16 bases between. The DNA for the CDR3 is TGTGCCAGCAGCTCGCGACTGACAAGGACCACTGAAGCTTTCTTT. Amino acids: CASSSRLTRTTEAFF.

This clone showed up just a few times. CDR3 DNA sequence: TGTGCCAGCAGCTTAGAGCGTGGCTATGGCTACACCTTC. Residues: CASSLERGYGYTF. V gene TRBV11-2 combines with J gene TRBJ1-2, with D unresolved. Germline lookup yields CDR1 SGHAT and CDR2 FQNNGV. Trimming removed 0 bases at V and 4 bases at J, with 6 bases between. The CDR3 is 13 residues long.

The chain is built from TRBV7-2 and TRBJ2-1, with 9 bases fitting TRBD1. The J segment lost 8 bases and the V segment lost 5 bases, leaving 4 bases of the junction unmatched. The germline CDR1 and CDR2 sequences are SGHTA and FQGNSA. CDR3 size: 13 residues. The CDR3 DNA sequence: TGTGCCAGCAGCCGGGACAGGGTTTATGAGCAGTTCTTC. This translates into CASSRDRVYEQFF.

The rearrangement links TRBV7-2 to TRBJ2-7, with 9 bases identical to TRBD2. This CDR3 is 17 amino acids long. V lost 6 bases to trimming and J lost 5 bases; unmatched junction nucleotides: 17. CDR1 and CDR2 (germline): SGHTA, FQGNSA. CDR3 coding DNA: TGTGCCAGCAGTGAGAACCAGTGGCGGGAGGGTGTCAACGAGCAGTACTTC. Translation gives CASSENQWREGVNEQYF.

J is TRBJ2-7 and V is TRBV7-9; TRBD2 is a possible D gene (5 bases). Per the germline V gene, CDR1 is SEHNR and CDR2 is FQNEAQ (reference sequence). Trimming removed 5 bases from V and 3 bases from J, with 8 bases in between. This CDR3 has 12 residues. The CDR3 bases are TGTGCCAGCAGCCGGACTGGCTACGAGCAGTACTTC. Translated, it gives CASSRTGYEQYF.

The genes are TRBV6-6 and TRBJ2-7, with 7 bases lining up with TRBD2. CDR1 and CDR2 (germline): MNHNY, SVGAGI (reference sequence). The CDR3 covers 15 residues. V gave up 3 bases and J gave up 5 bases; unmatched junction bases: 10. Written as DNA, the CDR3 is TGTGCCAGCAGTTATCTGGGAGCCACTAGCGACGAGCAGTACGTC. Translating it yields CASSYLGATSDEQYV.

The J gene is TRBJ1-1, the V gene TRBV28, with D unresolved. Looked up from germline, CDR1 is MDHEN and CDR2 is SYDVKM. V lost 5 bases and J lost 5, with 6 bases in between. This CDR3 is 11 amino acids long. The CDR3 region has the DNA TGTGCCAGCAGTAAAGGGACTGAAGCTTTCTTT. It specifies CASSKGTEAFF.

The V and J genes are TRBV7-9 and TRBJ2-1; possibly TRBD2 for D (7 bases). This CDR3 is 17 amino acids long. V lost 4 bases and J 9 bases, leaving 25 bases between the germline ends. CDR1 is SEHNR, CDR2 FQNEAQ, per germline (reference sequence). The CDR3 region is CASSSLGGLADWGEQFF. For the CDR3, the DNA is TGTGCCAGCAGCTCCCTGGGGGGGCTAGCGGACTGGGGTGAGCAGTTCTTC.

The chain has TRBV29-1 and TRBJ2-7; either TRBD1 or TRBD2 may supply D (5 bases each). Trimming removed 6 bases from V and 6 bases from J, with 18 bases in between. The V gene's germline CDR1 is SQVTM and CDR2 ANQGSEA. The CDR3 is made up of 13 amino acids. CDR3 DNA sequence: TGCAGCGTCCCGGGACGCGGAGATTCCGAGCAGTACTTC. Encoded protein: CSVPGRGDSEQYF.

The chain couples TRBV21-1 to TRBJ2-2. TRBV21-1 is described as a pseudogene. CDR3 length equals 14 residues. The CDR3 region has the DNA TGTGCCAGCAGCCCGGACGGGAACACCGGGGAGCTGTTTTTT. Its protein is CASSPDGNTGELFF.

J is TRBJ2-1 and V is TRBV7-2, with unresolved D. This CDR3 contains 16 residues. The germline V and J ends were trimmed by 2 bases and 6 bases, with 17 bases remaining between them. Germline loops: CDR1 SGHTA, CDR2 FQGNSA. For the CDR3, the DNA is TGTGCCAGCAGCTTAAGTCTAACCCACTACTTCAATGAGCAGTTCTTC. This translates into CASSLSLTHYFNEQFF.

The chain employs TRBV27 and TRBJ1-2; perhaps TRBD1 as D (5 bases). The CDR3 runs to 15 residues. Germline V CDR1 and CDR2: MNHEY, SMNVEV (reference sequence). The V end lost 1 base, the J end lost 4 bases, and 13 bases lay between the germline ends. CDR3 sequence reads: CASSLYSGTGYGYTF. CDR3 nucleotide sequence: TGTGCCAGCAGTTTATATTCAGGGACGGGCTATGGCTACACCTTC.

The rearrangement links TRBV10-3 to TRBJ1-1; the D is unclear. The CDR3 runs to 13 residues. The germline gives CDR1 ENHRY, CDR2 SYGVKD. V lost 3 bases to trimming and J lost 1 base, with 6 bases between them. The CDR3 loop is CAISDGGNTEAFF. The DNA of the CDR3 is TGTGCCATCAGTGACGGAGGGAACACTGAAGCTTTCTTT.

This chain connects TRBV19 to TRBJ1-1, with D uncertain. This CDR3 is built from 13 residues. Trimming cost V 5 bases and J 5 bases, with 12 bases left between them. The germline gives CDR1 LNHDA, CDR2 SQIVND (reference sequence). The CDR3 coding sequence is TGTGCCAGTAGTTGGTTTACCGGGACTGAAGCTTTCTTT. It encodes CASSWFTGTEAFF.

The chain combines TRBV28 with TRBJ2-7; 10 nucleotides match TRBD1. This CDR3 has 13 amino acids. Trimming took 9 bases from V and 5 from J; bases not matched to a gene: 7. CDR1 is MDHEN and CDR2 is SYDVKM in the germline V gene. Written as DNA, the CDR3 is TGTGCCAGTAATATGGGGACAGGGGACGAGCAGTACTTC. The encoded protein is CASNMGTGDEQYF.

This chain joins TRBV7-9 and TRBJ1-1; D perhaps matches TRBD1 (6 bases). V gave up 9 bases and J gave up 3 bases, with 11 bases separating them. Germline values: CDR1 SEHNR, CDR2 FQNEAQ (reference sequence). The CDR3 sequence is 12 residues long. For the CDR3, the DNA is TGTGCCAGTGTACAGGGTTACACTGAAGCTTTCTTT. Protein sequence: CASVQGYTEAFF.

The chain is built from TRBV9 and TRBJ2-1; 8 bases fit TRBD2. The CDR3 totals 12 residues. V shed 4 bases and J 7 bases; nucleotides not matched to a gene: 1. The germline V gene encodes CDR1 SGDLS and CDR2 YYNGEE. The CDR3 sequence is CASSPGGNEQFF. The CDR3 DNA is TGTGCCAGCAGCCCGGGGGGGAATGAGCAGTTCTTC.

V is TRBV4-3 and J is TRBJ2-7; D is uncertain. CDR3 length: 14 residues. CDR1 and CDR2 from the germline V gene are LGHNA and YSLEER. Trimming shortened V by 1 base and J by 0 bases, and 7 bases separated the two germline ends. This chain's CDR3 is CASSQGWDSYEQYF. CDR3 in DNA: TGCGCCAGCAGCCAAGGTTGGGACTCCTACGAGCAGTACTTC.

The V call is TRBV11-2, the J call TRBJ1-6; perhaps TRBD1 as D (5 bases). Trimming left V 5 bases short and J 10 bases short, with 18 bases between. CDR3 length: 15 residues. Germline loops: CDR1 SGHAT, CDR2 FQNNGV. CDR3 sequence: CASSHEKQGRSPLHF. In nucleotides, the CDR3 is TGTGCCAGCAGCCACGAGAAGCAGGGTAGATCACCCCTCCACTTT.